The present T cell receptor beta chain was sequenced within a study of blood T cell repertoires in COVID-19. Study-level background: Samples of COVID-19 (acute and convalescent) were obtained from the United States, Italy and Spain. Sample material is recorded as cDNA or gDNA derived from T cells, B-cell-depleted T cells, or PBMCs.

Per the authors' pipeline: From reference gene primer amplification, estimates of nucleated cell counts were derived. Repertoires were generated with immunoSEQ multiplex PCR, while TCRdb's copy carries only in-frame clones and drops some. V, J and clone size are taken as reported in that table, and D and trimming were inferred from the DNA itself. The sample includes roughly 120,000 clones, roughly 92% seen only once; the top ten take about 2%. V shed 2 bases and J shed 7 bases, with 14 bases lying between them. The CDR3 is 14 residues long. The germline CDR1 and CDR2 sequences are SGHDN and FVKESK. Seattle patients were enrolled while actively infected and followed longitudinally.

The chain links TRBV14 to TRBJ1-2; no firm D call. Sequenced input: peripheral blood. The receptor was derived from a man aged 50-59 years with COVID-19, enrolled during active disease. Here the CDR3 DNA reads TGTGCCAGCAGCCAACGGGATCCCCTTACTGGCTACACCTTC. Translation gives CASSQRDPLTGYTF.